This T cell receptor (beta chain) was captured by sequencing in a study of blood T cells in healthy people across ages. About this clonotype itself: Its antigen is as yet unknown.

It was with a sample-barcoded 5' primer and a J-beta primer mix that a second PCR of about 6 to 12 cycles was run. TCRdb re-analysed the 5' RACE reads in MiXCR, keeping a single row per CDR3 protein. The table has roughly 1,300,000 distinct CDR3 sequences, approximately 59% seen once; the top ten hold about 6.3%. The study, taken as a whole, reports: Samples with more naive T cells showed higher observed beta diversity. Estimates drawn from one million T cells were deemed to understate diversity. Unsorted PBMC input precluded a conclusive naive versus antigen-experienced comparison. Because donor CMV status was unknown, expanded clonotype changes were possibly confounded.

The CDR3 is made up of 13 amino acids. CDR1 is MGHRA, CDR2 YSYEKL, per germline. V dropped 6 bases and J dropped 2; count of bases not matched to a gene: 4. The source material was blood. This clonotype was obtained from a man aged 18 to 30 in good health. The J gene is TRBJ2-7, the V gene TRBV4-1; 7 bases are shared with TRBD2. As DNA, the CDR3 is TGCGCCAGCAGTACTAGCGTAACCTACGAGCAGTACTTC. It translates to CASSTSVTYEQYF.